Listed here are 13 T cell receptor beta chains from one sample, sequenced in a study of beta chain features in type 1 diabetes (dated 2018 in TCRdb). Libraries were constructed by the immunoSEQ multiplex PCR assay. All of the isolated RNA was reverse transcribed with the High Capacity cDNA Reverse Transcription Kit, so expressed TCRB transcripts were sequenced. TCRdb took over this immuneACCESS table, retaining in-frame rearrangements with V and J assigned. Such tables are incomplete; in checked studies, under half of the missing clones stem from an unresolved V gene, and the remainder is unexplained. Within this sample are 360,000 or so clones, with less than 20% of them counted one time only. Approximately 0.043% of the sample is in the top ten clones. The sample consisted of naive CD4+ T cells from blood. What this sample's cell subset or site label stands for: true naive CD4+ T cells. The receptors stem from a woman aged 18-29 years in good health.

This rearrangement joins TRBV5-1 to TRBJ1-2; 10 bases align to TRBD1. CDR1 is SGHRS and CDR2 is YFSETQ in the germline V gene. Trimming at V came to 4 bases and at J to 6 bases, leaving 6 bases not matched to a gene. This CDR3 contains 14 residues. The CDR3: CASSPGTGENGYTF. The CDR3 region has the DNA TGCGCCAGCAGCCCGGGGACAGGGGAAAATGGCTACACCTTC.

The J gene is TRBJ2-7, the V gene TRBV11-2; a possible D gene is TRBD1 (6 bases). Looked up from germline, CDR1 is SGHAT and CDR2 is FQNNGV. Trimming took 4 bases from V and 6 from J, leaving 16 bases between them. The CDR3 is made up of 14 amino acids. The CDR3 spells CASSSTGVGGEQYF. The DNA for the CDR3 is TGTGCCAGCAGCTCCACCGGGGTAGGGGGCGAGCAGTACTTC.

This clone occurred a few times. The rearrangement uses TRBV9 and TRBJ2-1, with a weak D call TRBD2 (5 bases). V lost 4 bases, J lost 5 bases, and 13 bases lay in between. The V gene's germline CDR1 is SGDLS and CDR2 YYNGEE. The CDR3 extends over 14 amino acids. The CDR3 protein is CASSPRVANNEQFF. The CDR3 coding sequence is TGTGCCAGCAGCCCGAGGGTAGCTAACAATGAGCAGTTCTTC. Variable domain in full (rest from reference TRBV9 and TRBJ2-1): DSGVTQTPKHLITATGQRVTLRCSPRSGDLSVYWYQQSLDQGLQFLIQYYNGEERAKGNILERFSAQQFPDLHSELNLSSLELGDSALYFCASSPRVANNEQFFGPGTRLTVL.

A few counts support this clone. V usage is TRBV7-2 and J usage is TRBJ2-3; TRBD2 agrees at 13 bases. Germline loops: CDR1 SGHTA, CDR2 FQGNSA. The CDR3 extends over 17 amino acids. Losses at the gene ends were 2 bases for V and 5 bases for J; bases not matched to a gene: 7. CDR3 protein: CASSLQRTSGGQDTQYF. The CDR3 coding sequence is TGTGCCAGCAGCTTACAAAGGACTAGCGGGGGACAAGATACGCAGTATTTT. Supplemented by reference TRBV7-2 and TRBJ2-3, the full variable domain reads GAGVSQSPSNKVTEKGKDVELRCDPISGHTALYWYRQSLGQGLEFLIYFQGNSAPDKSGLPSDRFSAERTGGSVSTLTIQRTQQEDSAVYLCASSLQRTSGGQDTQYFGPGTRLTVL.

This clone was observed a few times. This chain uses TRBV19 with TRBJ2-5, with a tentative D call TRBD2 (6 bases). The CDR3 extends over 13 amino acids. The germline gives CDR1 LNHDA, CDR2 SQIVND (reference sequence). The V and J ends lost 7 bases and 5 bases respectively, with 14 bases between them. The CDR3 loop is CASTSSEGETQYF. CDR3 nucleotides: TGTGCCAGTACCTCATCGGAGGGGGAGACCCAGTACTTC. Full variable domain (remainder filled in from reference TRBV19 and TRBJ2-5): DGGITQSPKYLFRKEGQNVTLSCEQNLNHDAMYWYRQDPGQGLRLIYYSQIVNDFQKGDIAEGYSVSREKKESFPLTVTSAQKNPTAFYLCASTSSEGETQYFGPGTRLLVL.

Only a few counts were recorded for this clone. The CDR3 nucleotides read TGTGCCAGCAGCCCAGGGGGTGGACAGGGAAAGGAGCGGACCTATGGCTACACCTTC. Translated, it gives CASSPGGGQGKERTYGYTF. The chain combines TRBV5-4 with TRBJ1-2, with TRBD1 matching over 8 bases. The CDR3 is 19 residues long. Germline V CDR1 and CDR2: SGHNT, YYREEE (reference sequence). J was trimmed by 4 bases and V by 4 bases; bases with no gene match: 21.

Only a few counts were recorded for this clone. In DNA, the CDR3 is TGTGCCAGCAGTTTAGGAAGGGGATATGGCTACACCTTC. Its translation is CASSLGRGYGYTF. The J gene is TRBJ1-2, the V gene TRBV28; weak D call: TRBD1 (5 bases). The CDR3 has 13 amino acids. Germline CDR1 reads MDHEN; CDR2 reads SYDVKM. V was trimmed by 2 bases and J by 5 bases, leaving 9 bases between them.

The chain uses TRBV5-1 and TRBJ2-5; tentatively, D is TRBD1 (6 bases). The CDR3 spans 15 residues. Trimming stripped 4 bases from V and 5 bases from J, with 18 bases between. Germline lookup yields CDR1 SGHRS and CDR2 YFSETQ. CDR3 loop: CASSLGTQRAETQYF. CDR3 DNA sequence: TGCGCCAGCAGCCTAGGGACACAACGGGCGGAGACCCAGTACTTC.

The J gene is TRBJ1-5, the V gene TRBV15; 8 bases map to TRBD1. There are 14 residues in the CDR3. With 5 bases clipped from V and 7 bases from J, the junction kept 7 bases outside the gene matches. Germline-derived CDR1 and CDR2 are LNHNV and YYDKDF (reference sequence). The CDR3 region is CATSGTGGNQPQHF. CDR3 DNA sequence: TGTGCCACCAGCGGAACAGGGGGAAACCAGCCCCAGCATTTT.

The J gene is TRBJ2-3, the V gene TRBV29-1, with a weak D call TRBD2 (5 bases). The CDR3 sequence is 12 residues long. Germline CDR1 is SQVTM and CDR2 is ANQGSEA. Between the trimmed V and J ends, which lost 3 bases and 9 bases, there was a span of 13 bases. The CDR3 nucleotides are TGCAGCGTTGAGAGGGCCTCCAAGACGCAGTATTTT. Amino acids: CSVERASKTQYF.

This clone was counted only a few times. This chain joins TRBV19 and TRBJ1-5, with 7 bases fitting TRBD1. The ends lost 4 bases at V and 7 bases at J; junction bases unmatched: 7. CDR3 length: 14 amino acids. Germline V gives CDR1 LNHDA, CDR2 SQIVND (reference sequence). CDR3 region: CASSRGQVGQPQHF. The CDR3 coding sequence is TGTGCCAGTAGTAGAGGACAGGTAGGACAGCCCCAGCATTTT.

In DNA form, the CDR3 reads TGTGCCAGCAGTGAATTGGAGGTCGATGAAGCTTTCTTT. Protein: CASSELEVDEAFF. This sequence joins TRBV2 and TRBJ1-1; D remains ambiguous. Germline V gene data show CDR1 as SNHLY and CDR2 as FYNNEI. The CDR3 sequence is 13 residues long. Deletions cut 2 bases from V and 7 bases from J, with 11 bases between. The full variable domain, in which reference TRBV2 and TRBJ1-1 provide the parts outside the CDR3, is EPEVTQTPSHQVTQMGQEVILRCVPISNHLYFYWYRQILGQKVEFLVSFYNNEISEKSEIFDDQFSVERPDGSNFTLKIRSTKLEDSAMYFCASSELEVDEAFFGQGTRLTVV.

This chain uses TRBV11-2 with TRBJ2-7; D is perhaps TRBD2 (5 bases). The germline V gene has CDR1 SGHAT and CDR2 FQNNGV. The CDR3 length is 12 residues. V gave up 1 base and J gave up 5 bases, with 6 bases separating them. This CDR3 reads CASSLGRDEQYF. In nucleotides, the CDR3 is TGTGCCAGCAGCTTAGGGCGGGACGAGCAGTACTTC. The full variable domain, rest sourced from reference TRBV11-2 and TRBJ2-7, is EAGVAQSPRYKIIEKRQSVAFWCNPISGHATLYWYQQILGQGPKLLIQFQNNGVVDDSQLPKDRFSAERLKGVDSTLKIQPAKLEDSAVYLCASSLGRDEQYFGPGTRLTVT.